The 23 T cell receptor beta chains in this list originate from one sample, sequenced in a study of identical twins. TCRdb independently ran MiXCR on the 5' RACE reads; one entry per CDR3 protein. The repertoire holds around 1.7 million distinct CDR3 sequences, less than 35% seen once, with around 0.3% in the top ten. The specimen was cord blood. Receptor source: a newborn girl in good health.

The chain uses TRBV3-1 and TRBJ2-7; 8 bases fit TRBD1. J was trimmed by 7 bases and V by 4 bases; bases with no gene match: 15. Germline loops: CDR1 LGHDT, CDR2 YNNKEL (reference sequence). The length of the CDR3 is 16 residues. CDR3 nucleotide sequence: TGTGCCAGCAGCCCGCCTGCCGGGACAGGCGTTATGGAGCAGTACTTC. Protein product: CASSPPAGTGVMEQYF.

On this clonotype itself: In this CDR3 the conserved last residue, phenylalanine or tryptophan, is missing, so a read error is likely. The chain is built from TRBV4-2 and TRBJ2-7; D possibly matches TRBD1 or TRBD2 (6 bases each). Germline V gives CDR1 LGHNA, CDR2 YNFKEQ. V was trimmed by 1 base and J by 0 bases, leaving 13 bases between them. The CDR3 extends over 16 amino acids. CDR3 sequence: CASSQGGAQSSYEQYL. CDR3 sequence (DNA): TGTGCCAGCAGCCAAGGGGGGGCGCAAAGCTCCTACGAGCAGTACTTA.

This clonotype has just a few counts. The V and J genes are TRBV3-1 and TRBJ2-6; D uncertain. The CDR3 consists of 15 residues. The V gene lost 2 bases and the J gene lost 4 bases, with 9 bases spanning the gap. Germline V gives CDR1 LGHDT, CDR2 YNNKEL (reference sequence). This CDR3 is CASSQTTGGANVLTF. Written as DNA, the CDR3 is TGTGCCAGCAGCCAAACAACTGGAGGGGCCAACGTCCTGACTTTC. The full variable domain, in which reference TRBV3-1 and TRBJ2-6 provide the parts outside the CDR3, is DTAVSQTPKYLVTQMGNDKSIKCEQNLGHDTMYWYKQDSKKFLKIMFSYNNKELIINETVPNRFSPKSPDKAHLNLHINSLELGDSAVYFCASSQTTGGANVLTFGAGSRLTVL.

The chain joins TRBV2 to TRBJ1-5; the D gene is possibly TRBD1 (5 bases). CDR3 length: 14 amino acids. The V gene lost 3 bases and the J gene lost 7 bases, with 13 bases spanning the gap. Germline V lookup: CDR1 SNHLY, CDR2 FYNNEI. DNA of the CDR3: TGTGCCAGCAGTGACAGGGATCGTTGGCAGCCCCAGCATTTT. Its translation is CASSDRDRWQPQHF.

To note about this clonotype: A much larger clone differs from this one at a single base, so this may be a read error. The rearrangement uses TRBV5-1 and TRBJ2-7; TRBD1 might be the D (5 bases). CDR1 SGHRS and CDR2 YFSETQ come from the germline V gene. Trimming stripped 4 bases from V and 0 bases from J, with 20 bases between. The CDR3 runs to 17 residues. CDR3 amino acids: CASSPNLLRTSSYEQYF. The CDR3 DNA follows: TGCGCCAGCAGCCCTAATTTGCTACGGACAAGCTCCTACGAGCAGTACTTC.

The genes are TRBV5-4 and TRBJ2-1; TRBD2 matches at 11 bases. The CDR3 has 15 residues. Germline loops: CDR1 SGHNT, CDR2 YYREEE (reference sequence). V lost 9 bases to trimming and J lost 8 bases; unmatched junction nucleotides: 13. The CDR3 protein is CATREGTSGRDEQFF. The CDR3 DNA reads TGTGCCACCAGAGAAGGGACTAGCGGCCGTGATGAGCAGTTCTTC.

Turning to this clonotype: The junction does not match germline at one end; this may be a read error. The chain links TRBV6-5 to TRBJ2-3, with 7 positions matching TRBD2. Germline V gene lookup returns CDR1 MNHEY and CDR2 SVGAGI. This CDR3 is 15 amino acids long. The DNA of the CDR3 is TGTGCCAGCAGCCCCCTAGCGGAGAGCACAGATACGCGGTATTTT. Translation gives CASSPLAESTDTRYF.

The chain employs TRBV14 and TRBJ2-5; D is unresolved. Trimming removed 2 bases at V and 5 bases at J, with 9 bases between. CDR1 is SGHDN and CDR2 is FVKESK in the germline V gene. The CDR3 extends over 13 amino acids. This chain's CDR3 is CASSQSYGETQYF. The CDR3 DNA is TGTGCCAGCAGCCAATCTTACGGGGAGACCCAGTACTTC.

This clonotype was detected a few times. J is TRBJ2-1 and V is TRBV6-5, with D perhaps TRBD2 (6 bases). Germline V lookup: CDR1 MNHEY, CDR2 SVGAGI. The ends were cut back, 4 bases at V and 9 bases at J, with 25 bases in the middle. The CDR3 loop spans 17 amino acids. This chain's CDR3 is CASSSRPGLRRGGEQFF. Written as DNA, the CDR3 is TGTGCCAGCAGTTCACGACCGGGACTCAGACGCGGCGGTGAGCAGTTCTTC.

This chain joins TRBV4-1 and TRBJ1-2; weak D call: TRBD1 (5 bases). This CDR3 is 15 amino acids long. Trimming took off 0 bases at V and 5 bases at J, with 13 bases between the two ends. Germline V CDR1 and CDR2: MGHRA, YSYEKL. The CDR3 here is CASSQEVTDRYGYTF. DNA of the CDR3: TGCGCCAGCAGCCAAGAAGTGACAGACAGATATGGCTACACCTTC.

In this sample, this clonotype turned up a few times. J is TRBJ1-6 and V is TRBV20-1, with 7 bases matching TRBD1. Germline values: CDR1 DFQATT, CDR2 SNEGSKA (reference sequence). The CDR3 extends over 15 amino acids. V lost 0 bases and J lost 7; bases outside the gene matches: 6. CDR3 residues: CSARDPGGLNSPLHF. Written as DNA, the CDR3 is TGCAGTGCTAGAGATCCAGGGGGTTTGAATTCACCCCTCCACTTT.

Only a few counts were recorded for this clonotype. CDR3 loop: CSARDPGQGVTEAFF. The DNA for the CDR3 is TGCAGTGCTAGGGACCCGGGACAGGGTGTCACTGAAGCTTTCTTT. V is TRBV20-1 and J is TRBJ1-1; 9 bases line up with TRBD1. The CDR3 runs 15 residues. Unmatched junction bases numbered 9, after V lost 3 bases and J lost 4 bases. Germline V gene lookup returns CDR1 DFQATT and CDR2 SNEGSKA (reference sequence).

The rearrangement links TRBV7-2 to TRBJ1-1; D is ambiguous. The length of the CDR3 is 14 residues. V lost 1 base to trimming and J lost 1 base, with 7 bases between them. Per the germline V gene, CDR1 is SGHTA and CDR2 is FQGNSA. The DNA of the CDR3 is TGTGCCAGCAGCTTAGGTAGCCGGAACACTGAAGCTTTCTTT. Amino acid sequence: CASSLGSRNTEAFF.

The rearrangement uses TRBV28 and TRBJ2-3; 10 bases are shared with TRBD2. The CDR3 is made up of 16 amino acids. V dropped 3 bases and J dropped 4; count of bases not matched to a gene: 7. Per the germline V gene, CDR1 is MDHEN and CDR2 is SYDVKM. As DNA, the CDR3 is TGTGCCAGCAGTTTCTTTACTAGCGGGACCCCAGATACGCAGTATTTT. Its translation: CASSFFTSGTPDTQYF.

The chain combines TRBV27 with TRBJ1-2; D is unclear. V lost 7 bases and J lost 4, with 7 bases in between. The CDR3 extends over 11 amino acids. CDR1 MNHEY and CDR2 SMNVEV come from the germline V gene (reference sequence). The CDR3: CASKGLYGYTF. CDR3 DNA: TGTGCCAGCAAAGGCCTCTATGGCTACACCTTC.

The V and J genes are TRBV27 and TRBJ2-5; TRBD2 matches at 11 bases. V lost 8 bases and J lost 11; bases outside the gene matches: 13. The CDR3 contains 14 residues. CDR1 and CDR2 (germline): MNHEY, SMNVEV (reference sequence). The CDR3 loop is CASPYRLAGGQQYF. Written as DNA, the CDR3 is TGTGCCAGCCCTTATAGGCTAGCGGGAGGCCAGCAGTACTTC.

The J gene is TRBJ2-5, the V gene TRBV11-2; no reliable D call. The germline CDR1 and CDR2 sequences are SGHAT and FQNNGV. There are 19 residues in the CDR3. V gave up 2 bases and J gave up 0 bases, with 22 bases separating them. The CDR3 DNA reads TGTGCCAGCAGCTTAAAGGCCGGAGTGTACATCTGGTACCAAGAGACCCAGTACTTC. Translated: CASSLKAGVYIWYQETQYF.

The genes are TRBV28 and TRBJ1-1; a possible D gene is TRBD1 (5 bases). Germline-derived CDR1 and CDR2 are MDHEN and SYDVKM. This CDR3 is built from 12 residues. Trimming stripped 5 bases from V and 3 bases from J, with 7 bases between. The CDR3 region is CASSGAHTEAFF. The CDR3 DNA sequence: TGTGCCAGCAGTGGGGCTCACACTGAAGCTTTCTTT.

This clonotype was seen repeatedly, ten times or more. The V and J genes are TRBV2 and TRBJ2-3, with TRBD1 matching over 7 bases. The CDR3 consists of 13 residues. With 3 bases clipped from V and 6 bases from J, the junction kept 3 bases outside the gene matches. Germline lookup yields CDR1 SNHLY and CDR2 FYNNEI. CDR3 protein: CASSDDRVDTQYF. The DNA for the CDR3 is TGTGCCAGCAGTGACGACAGGGTGGATACGCAGTATTTT.

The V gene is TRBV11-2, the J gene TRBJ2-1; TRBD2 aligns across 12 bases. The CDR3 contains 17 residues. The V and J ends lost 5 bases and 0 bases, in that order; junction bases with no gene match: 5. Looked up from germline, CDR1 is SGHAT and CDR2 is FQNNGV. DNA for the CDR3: TGTGCCAGCAGCCCTAGCGGGAGGGCCTACTCCTACAATGAGCAGTTCTTC. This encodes CASSPSGRAYSYNEQFF.

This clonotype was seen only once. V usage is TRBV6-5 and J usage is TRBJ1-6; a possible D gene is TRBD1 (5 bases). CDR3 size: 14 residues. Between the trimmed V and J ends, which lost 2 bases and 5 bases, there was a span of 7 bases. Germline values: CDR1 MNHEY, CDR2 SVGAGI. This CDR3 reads CASSYGGNNSPLHF. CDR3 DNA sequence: TGTGCCAGCAGTTACGGGGGAAATAATTCACCCCTCCACTTT.

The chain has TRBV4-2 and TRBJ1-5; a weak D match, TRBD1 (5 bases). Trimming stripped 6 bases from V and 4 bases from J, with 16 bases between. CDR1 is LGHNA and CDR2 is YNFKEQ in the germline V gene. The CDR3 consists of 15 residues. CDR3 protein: CASRPFWGRNQPQHF. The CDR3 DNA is TGTGCCAGCAGACCCTTTTGGGGCCGAAATCAGCCCCAGCATTTT.

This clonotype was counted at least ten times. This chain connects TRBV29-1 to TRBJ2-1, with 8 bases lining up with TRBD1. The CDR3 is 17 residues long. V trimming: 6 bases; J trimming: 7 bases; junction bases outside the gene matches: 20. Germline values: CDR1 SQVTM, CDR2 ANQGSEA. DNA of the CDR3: TGCAGCGTCCCACGCCGTCGGTCGGGACAGGCTCGTAATGAGCAGTTCTTC. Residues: CSVPRRRSGQARNEQFF.